This T cell receptor (beta chain) was recovered during a study of regulatory T cells in long-lasting Graves disease (dated by TCRdb to the early 2020s). About the study as a whole: Persistent Graves' disease was defined as persistently positive TSH receptor autoantibodies together with antithyroid drug treatment for over 5 years. In the clinical cohort, patients with persistent Graves' disease had used antithyroid drugs for an average of about 10.3 years. This study used TCR sequencing and RNA sequencing of peripheral blood to compare persistent Graves' disease patients against newly diagnosed Graves' disease patients. A total of about 35 samples underwent TCR sequencing, from about 13 patients with persistent Graves' disease and 20 patients with newly diagnosed Graves' disease. The study was registered as a clinical trial and conducted in China. What the research found in general, with its limitations: Sequencing and analysis were limited to the TCR beta chain. Persistent Graves' disease patients showed lower TCR Shannon entropy and fewer highly expanded clones than newly diagnosed patients, suggesting clonal expansion. The small sample size was acknowledged by the authors as a limitation that may reduce accuracy. More public clonotypes were shared among persistent patients (2,741) than among newly diagnosed patients (roughly 1,000). Because the primary lesion, thyroid tissue, could not be accessed, the study looked at peripheral blood alone. Persistent disease showed preferential use of TRBV28, TRBJ1-2 and TRBJ2-5, whereas newly diagnosed disease favored TRBV20-1 and TRBJ2-1.

Libraries were built with multiplex PCR. Sequencing took place on an Illumina HiSeq 4000. CDR3 regions were amplified by Arm-PCR with iRepertoire HTBI primers to construct TCR beta libraries. Before sequencing, the PCR products went through gel purification. From the authors' description of their analysis: Across samples, roughly 60 TRBV and 13 to 15 TRBJ segments were identified and used for gene usage analysis of CDR3 amino acid clonotypes. COPE and FqMerger were used to merge filtered high-quality paired reads into contigs. BLAST was used to align contigs to IMGT TRBV, TRBD and TRBJ reference genes, and CDR3 was defined according to IMGT. Any clonotype with a frequency above 0.1% was classified as a highly expanded clone. Repertoire diversity was measured by Shannon entropy, and V-J evenness by the Gini coefficient. A clonotype was considered public if more than one individual shared it. The public sequencing data were trimmed at Q25 with fastp and processed into clonotypes with MiXCR by TCRdb, which kept only in-frame beta chains. Rows with a matching CDR3 protein are joined into one entry that keeps the most common DNA and genes. The V and J calls reflect TCRdb's pipeline rather than the authors' work. The sample table lists approximately 350,000 distinct CDR3 sequences, roughly 25% of them with a count of one. The leading ten clones occupy less than 30% of the sample.

The sample's time point, from its label and the paper: persistent/refractory GD, antithyroid drugs over 5 years with positive TRAb. RNA was extracted from PBMCs in TRIzol for both TCR sequencing and RNA sequencing. The diagnosis of Graves' disease followed American Thyroid Association guidelines. The patients came from an endocrinology department in Xi'an, China. From each patient, about 9 milliliters of peripheral blood was collected into an EDTA anticoagulant tube. Ficoll Paque Plus density gradient separation was used to isolate PBMCs, and no further T cell sorting was done. An Agilent 2100 Bioanalyzer and agarose gel were used to check RNA quality, while a NanoDrop 2000 measured RNA concentration. The germline V gene specifies SGHDT as CDR1 and YYEEEE as CDR2. Measured from the cysteine to the phenylalanine, the CDR3 is 16 residues long. The only DNA kept is the CDR3, 48 bases in frame from the first base. Germline trimming amounts to 4 bases on V and 0 bases on J, with 7 as the count of junction bases outside the gene matches.

With regard to this clonotype: Its binding antigen is unknown. Base qualities are missing; no much larger clone stands one base away.

The V gene is TRBV5-6 and the J gene is TRBJ2-3, with TRBD1 identical over 8 junction bases. The sequences come from peripheral blood mononuclear cells (PBMCs), collected when the disease was refractory, from a patient treated with antithyroid drugs. The source is a woman between 40 and 50 years old with Graves disease. Donor details come from another sample of the same person, matched by shared clones. For the CDR3, the sequence is CASSIGQGFSTDTQYF. The DNA sequence reads TGTGCCAGCAGCATAGGACAGGGTTTCAGCACAGATACGCAGTATTTT.